Included here is one T cell receptor beta chain sequence, with context. Its specificity is unknown. This CDR3 contains 15 residues. The V gene's germline CDR1 is SEHNR and CDR2 FQNEAQ (reference sequence). Trimming left V 2 bases short and J 1 base short, with 11 bases between. The sample originates from a study of identical twins. Study-level results: For zero-insertion analyses, partial confounding could come from invariant MAIT and iNKT cells. Models underestimated how often monozygotic twins shared out-of-frame TCR alpha.

One entry per CDR3 protein results from TCRdb running MiXCR on the 5' RACE reads. The sample shows 690,000 or so distinct CDR3 sequences, around 6% of them seen only once. This receptor was taken from a man between 18 and 29 years old in good health. The sample taken for sequencing was naive T cells sorted from blood. V and J are TRBV7-9 and TRBJ1-1, with D unresolved. This chain's CDR3 is CASSLKGSRNTEAFF. The DNA for the CDR3 is TGTGCCAGCAGCTTAAAGGGTAGTCGGAACACTGAAGCTTTCTTT.